This T cell receptor (beta chain) was obtained from a study of chemoradiotherapy in HPV16-positive cancers. About the research overall: Functional T-cell assays on a couple of HPV16-positive patients' cells defined candidate HPV-specific clones and common TCR motifs. General observations from the study: In HPV16-positive patients, HPV-responsive T-cell expansion tracked better recurrence-free survival. Candidate HPV-specific clones and E7-related TCR motifs grew in tumor during treatment.

CDR3 size: 16 residues. Losses at the gene ends were 1 base for V and 4 bases for J; bases not matched to a gene: 8. Germline CDR1 and CDR2: MNHNS and SASEGT. The assay was immunoSEQ multiplex PCR, and TCRdb's table has in-frame clones only and misses some. The table records over 2,500 clones, more than 75% of them present only once. Over chemoradiotherapy, repertoires were sampled more than once. This clone occurred once. Its antigen is as yet unknown. The sample was tumor tissue, taken from a patient who underwent chemoradiotherapy. The chain recombines TRBV6-1 with TRBJ1-2; 8 positions match TRBD1. The clonotype originates from a human donor with HPV-associated anogenital cancer. The DNA for the CDR3 is TGTGCCAGCAGTGAAGTAGGTCAGGGGGCAACCTATGGCTACACCTTC. The encoded protein is CASSEVGQGATYGYTF.